This entry lists 7 T cell receptor beta chains sequenced from one sample in a study of blood T cells in healthy people across ages. Using a J-beta primer mix together with a sample-barcoded 5' primer, a second PCR was run for roughly 6 to 12 cycles. One entry per CDR3 protein, called by TCRdb with MiXCR from the 5' RACE reads. Found here are 2 million or so distinct CDR3 sequences, 40% to 55% of them singletons; the top ten hold around 2.1%. The sequenced sample was blood. The receptors here all came from a woman between 40 and 55 years old in good health.

A single count supports this clonotype. The chain couples TRBV20-1 to TRBJ1-5, with D perhaps TRBD1 (6 bases). Trimming shortened V by 0 bases and J by 3 bases, and 12 bases separated the two germline ends. The CDR3 totals 15 residues. Germline V gene data show CDR1 as DFQATT and CDR2 as SNEGSKA (reference sequence). The CDR3 spells CSARDRGKYNQPQHF. The CDR3 DNA reads TGCAGTGCTAGAGATAGGGGGAAATACAATCAGCCCCAGCATTTT.

The gene calls are TRBV28 and TRBJ1-6; D remains ambiguous. The CDR3 is 15 residues long. Looked up from germline, CDR1 is MDHEN and CDR2 is SYDVKM. With 2 bases removed from V and 7 bases from J, the gap between germline ends came to 12 bases. CDR3 nucleotides: TGTGCCAGCAGTTTACCCGGACGGGGAAATTCACCCCTCCACTTT. Encoded protein: CASSLPGRGNSPLHF.

This clonotype came up a few times. The rearrangement links TRBV10-3 to TRBJ2-5; D remains unclear. Deletions cut 0 bases from V and 7 bases from J, with 6 bases between. Germline V CDR1 and CDR2: ENHRY, SYGVKD. The CDR3 totals 12 residues. The CDR3 loop is CAISESTGTQYF. The CDR3 DNA reads as TGTGCCATCAGTGAGTCGACGGGGACCCAGTACTTC.

The chain is built from TRBV27 and TRBJ2-5; 9 bases line up with TRBD2. V lost 5 bases and J lost 5; bases outside the gene matches: 12. In germline, CDR1 is MNHEY, CDR2 SMNVEV (reference sequence). This CDR3 has 16 residues. Here the CDR3 reads CASSLSRASGTETQYF. The DNA of the CDR3 is TGTGCCAGCAGTCTCTCTAGGGCTAGCGGGACTGAGACCCAGTACTTC.

This clonotype has only a few counts. The chain carries TRBV7-2 and TRBJ2-1, with D possibly being TRBD1 (6 bases). This CDR3 spans 12 amino acids. Trimming stripped 4 bases from V and 7 bases from J, with 8 bases between. Germline loops: CDR1 SGHTA, CDR2 FQGNSA. CDR3 in DNA: TGTGCCAGCAGCTCCGGACAGAATGAGCAGTTCTTC. Translating gives CASSSGQNEQFF.

With respect to this clonotype: A junction boundary mismatches the germline segment, possibly from a read error. In nucleotides, the CDR3 is TGTGCCTGCAGCTCTAGGACAGGGGGCCCCGCTTCGCGGCAGTTCTTC. Its protein product is CACSSRTGGPASRQFF. The chain recombines TRBV7-9 with TRBJ2-1, with 11 bases fitting TRBD1. Germline-derived CDR1 and CDR2 are SEHNR and FQNEAQ (reference sequence). The CDR3 extends over 16 amino acids.

The chain combines TRBV20-1 with TRBJ1-1; 8 bases fit TRBD1. Germline V gene sequence: CDR1 DFQATT, CDR2 SNEGSKA (reference sequence). Germline trimming cut 3 bases from V and 4 bases from J; bases unmatched to any gene: 4. The length of the CDR3 is 13 residues. CDR3 protein: CSASRGRGTEAFF. CDR3 nucleotides: TGCAGTGCTAGCAGGGGGCGAGGCACTGAAGCTTTCTTT.